This TCR beta chain was obtained from a study of blood T cells in healthy people across ages. Study-level points and caveats: PBMC samples, being unsorted, prevented any conclusive comparison of naive and antigen-experienced cells. Strongly correlated with naive T cell percentage was TCR beta diversity.

Regarding this clonotype: What it binds is not known.

A second roughly 6 to 12 cycle PCR used barcoded and J-beta primers. TCRdb passed the 5' RACE reads through MiXCR, listing each CDR3 protein once. The data contain hundreds of thousands of distinct CDR3 sequences, approximately 65% of them seen just once; the ten biggest clones take up 25% to 35%. Donor samples were obtained from healthy Caucasian individuals from Russia, aged about 6 to 100. Every donor contributed around 10 milliliters of peripheral blood by blood draw. CDR3 length: 14 amino acids. The germline CDR1 and CDR2 sequences are DFQATT and SNEGSKA (reference sequence). V shed 3 bases and J shed 0 bases, with 12 bases lying between them.

V usage is TRBV20-1 and J usage is TRBJ2-7; unclear D gene. Sequences were obtained from blood. The receptor was derived from a man aged 25-40 years in good health. The CDR3 nucleotides read TGCAGTGCTAGTACGTCACCAGTCTCCTACGAGCAGTACTTC. Translating it yields CSASTSPVSYEQYF.